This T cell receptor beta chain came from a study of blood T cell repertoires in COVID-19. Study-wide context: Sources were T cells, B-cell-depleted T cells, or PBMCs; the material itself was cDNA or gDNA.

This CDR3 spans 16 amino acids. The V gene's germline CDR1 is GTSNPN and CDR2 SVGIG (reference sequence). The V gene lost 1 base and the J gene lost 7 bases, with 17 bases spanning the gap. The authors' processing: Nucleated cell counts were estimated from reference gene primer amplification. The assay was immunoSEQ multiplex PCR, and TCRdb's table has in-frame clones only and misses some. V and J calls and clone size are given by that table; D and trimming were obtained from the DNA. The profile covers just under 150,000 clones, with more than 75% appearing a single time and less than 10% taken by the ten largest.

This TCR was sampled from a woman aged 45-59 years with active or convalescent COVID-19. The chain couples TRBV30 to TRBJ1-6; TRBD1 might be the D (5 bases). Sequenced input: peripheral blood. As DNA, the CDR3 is TGTGCCTGGAGTGCGCCAGGGCGATTCCCGAATTCACCCCTCCACTTT. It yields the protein CAWSAPGRFPNSPLHF.